Each of the 24 T cell receptor beta chains below was sequenced from the same sample in a study of blood T cell repertoires in COVID-19. Using immunoSEQ multiplex PCR, the repertoire was profiled, and TCRdb retains in-frame clones only, with some absent. The sample yields about 130,000 clones, 88% seen once. Source material: peripheral blood. Receptors originate from a woman of 80 years or more with acute or convalescent COVID-19.

DNA of the CDR3: TGTGCCAGCAGTTCGGGACTTCTGAGGAACACTGAAGCTTTCTTT. Translation gives CASSSGLLRNTEAFF. The V call is TRBV27, the J call TRBJ1-1; maybe TRBD1 (5 bases). Germline-derived CDR1 and CDR2 are MNHEY and SMNVEV (reference sequence). The V and J ends lost 4 bases and 1 base respectively, with 13 bases between them. The CDR3 consists of 15 residues.

V usage is TRBV29-1 and J usage is TRBJ1-2, with D perhaps TRBD1 (6 bases). Germline CDR1 is SQVTM and CDR2 is ANQGSEA. V dropped 4 bases and J dropped 4 bases, with 10 bases sitting between them. The CDR3 sequence is 12 residues long. The chain's CDR3 is CSVVDSFYGYTF. In DNA, the CDR3 is TGCAGCGTTGTGGACAGCTTCTATGGCTACACCTTC.

The rearrangement uses TRBV19 and TRBJ1-5; 9 nucleotides match TRBD1. The CDR3 is 17 residues long. The germline CDR1 and CDR2 sequences are LNHDA and SQIVND (reference sequence). V lost 5 bases and J lost 4; bases outside the gene matches: 12. CDR3 loop: CASSHRLAGTGNQPQHF. The CDR3 bases are TGTGCCAGTAGTCACCGACTGGCCGGGACAGGGAATCAGCCCCAGCATTTT.

The CDR3 is CASSLAEGTASPLHF. For the CDR3, the DNA is TGTGCCAGCAGCTTAGCCGAGGGGACTGCTTCACCCCTCCACTTT. This rearrangement joins TRBV7-2 to TRBJ1-6; a weak D match, TRBD1 (5 bases). Germline V gives CDR1 SGHTA, CDR2 FQGNSA. This CDR3 is 15 amino acids long. Trimming cost V 0 bases and J 9 bases, with 12 bases left between them.

J is TRBJ1-4 and V is TRBV7-9; possible D gene TRBD1, 6 bases. Trimming removed 2 bases from V and 4 bases from J, with 11 bases in between. The germline gives CDR1 SEHNR, CDR2 FQNEAQ (reference sequence). The CDR3 has 15 amino acids. In DNA form, the CDR3 reads TGTGCCAGCAGCTTAAGGGACAACCATAATGAAAAACTGTTTTTT. Its translation is CASSLRDNHNEKLFF.

The V call is TRBV4-1, the J call TRBJ2-7; TRBD2 matches 10 bases. Looked up from germline, CDR1 is MGHRA and CDR2 is YSYEKL. CDR3 length: 16 amino acids. V was clipped by 1 base and J by 2 bases; unmatched bases: 5. The CDR3, as DNA: TGCGCCAGCAGCCAAGTAAGCGGGAGGGCCCCCTACGAGCAGTACTTC. It yields the protein CASSQVSGRAPYEQYF.

The gene calls are TRBV12-3 or TRBV12-4 and TRBJ1-2, with 8 bases that match TRBD1. The CDR3 consists of 12 residues. With V trimmed by 7 bases and J by 8 bases, 6 bases remained unmatched. The CDR3: CASTRTGIGYTF. In nucleotides, the CDR3 is TGTGCCAGCACCCGGACAGGGATCGGCTACACCTTC.

The chain carries TRBV4-1 and TRBJ2-1; D might be TRBD2 (5 bases). This CDR3 is built from 16 residues. The ends were cut back, 2 bases at V and 6 bases at J, with 17 bases in the middle. The germline gives CDR1 MGHRA, CDR2 YSYEKL. The CDR3 reads CASSQSGREPFNEQFF. CDR3 sequence (DNA): TGCGCCAGCAGCCAATCCGGCCGGGAACCCTTCAATGAGCAGTTCTTC.

V gene TRBV11-1 combines with J gene TRBJ2-1, with 9 bases matching TRBD1. Germline trimming cut 4 bases from V and 7 bases from J; bases unmatched to any gene: 8. Germline CDR1 and CDR2: SGHAT and FQDESV (reference sequence). The CDR3 extends over 15 amino acids. CDR3 protein: CASSYRRTGVNEQFF. Here the CDR3 DNA reads TGTGCCAGCAGCTACCGGCGGACAGGGGTGAATGAGCAGTTCTTC.

In this sample, this clone turned up once. This chain joins TRBV15 and TRBJ1-6; 7 positions agree with TRBD1. The CDR3 is made up of 15 amino acids. Germline CDR1 and CDR2: LNHNV and YYDKDF (reference sequence). J was trimmed by 10 bases and V by 0 bases; bases with no gene match: 6. CDR3 loop: CATSREATGLSPLHF. CDR3 in DNA: TGTGCCACCAGCAGAGAGGCGACAGGGCTCTCACCCCTCCACTTT.

This sequence joins TRBV7-3 and TRBJ1-1; the D is unclear. The CDR3 totals 12 residues. With 5 bases removed from V and 0 bases from J, the gap between germline ends came to 4 bases. The germline V gene has CDR1 SGHTA and CDR2 FQGTGA. The CDR3 reads CASSGMNTEAFF. CDR3 sequence (DNA): TGTGCCAGCAGCGGCATGAACACTGAAGCTTTCTTT.

In its sample, this clone was seen once. The chain carries TRBV19 and TRBJ2-3; 12 nucleotides align to TRBD2. In germline, CDR1 is LNHDA, CDR2 SQIVND (reference sequence). The V and J ends lost 3 bases and 9 bases, in that order; junction bases with no gene match: 7. The CDR3 is made up of 15 amino acids. The CDR3: CASSISLAGGRTQYF. The DNA of the CDR3 is TGTGCCAGTAGTATTTCGCTAGCGGGGGGGCGCACGCAGTATTTT.

V is TRBV7-2 and J is TRBJ1-4, with 8 bases aligning to TRBD1. Germline V gene sequence: CDR1 SGHTA, CDR2 FQGNSA. V was clipped by 5 bases and J by 12 bases; unmatched bases: 2. The CDR3 has 11 residues. This chain's CDR3 is CASSTDRELFF. The CDR3 DNA sequence: TGTGCCAGCAGCACGGACAGGGAACTGTTTTTT.

This sequence joins TRBV18 and TRBJ1-5; D call uncertain. V dropped 1 base and J dropped 0 bases, with 7 bases sitting between them. The length of the CDR3 is 15 residues. Germline V gene data show CDR1 as KGHSH and CDR2 as LQKENI. The CDR3 nucleotides are TGTGCCAGCTCACCACGCGGGGATAGCAATCAGCCCCAGCATTTT. Translated: CASSPRGDSNQPQHF.

The V gene is TRBV15, the J gene TRBJ2-7; perhaps TRBD2 as D (7 bases). With 0 bases removed from V and 9 bases from J, the gap between germline ends came to 21 bases. In germline, CDR1 is LNHNV, CDR2 YYDKDF (reference sequence). This CDR3 is 16 amino acids long. For the CDR3, the DNA is TGTGCCACCAGCAGAGATGGATGGGGCGGGGGCCCGCGGCAGTACTTC. Its translation: CATSRDGWGGGPRQYF.

J is TRBJ1-2 and V is TRBV6-2 or TRBV6-3, with 9 bases aligning to TRBD1. Per germline, CDR1 MNHEY and CDR2 SVGEGT. Trimming cost V 5 bases and J 2 bases; bases outside gene matches: 6. The CDR3 contains 15 residues. For the CDR3, the DNA is TGTGCCAGCAGTACGCAGACAGGGGGAAACTATGGCTACACCTTC. The encoded protein is CASSTQTGGNYGYTF.

The CDR3 DNA reads as TGCAGCGAAATTCCCACCGGGACAGGGGGCACAGAGACCCAGTACTTC. Translated: CSEIPTGTGGTETQYF. The rearrangement uses TRBV29-1 and TRBJ2-5; 12 nucleotides match TRBD1. Germline V gene data show CDR1 as SQVTM and CDR2 as ANQGSEA. The CDR3 is made up of 16 amino acids. V trimming: 7 bases; J trimming: 4 bases; junction bases outside the gene matches: 13.

The chain couples TRBV19 to TRBJ1-5; D is ambiguous. Germline V lookup: CDR1 LNHDA, CDR2 SQIVND (reference sequence). The CDR3 length is 14 residues. The germline V and J ends were trimmed by 5 bases and 0 bases, with 8 bases remaining between them. CDR3 residues: CASSPGNSNQPQHF. CDR3 nucleotides: TGTGCCAGTAGTCCGGGGAATAGCAATCAGCCCCAGCATTTT.

The rearrangement uses TRBV5-1 and TRBJ2-1; TRBD2 agrees at 10 bases. The CDR3 is made up of 16 amino acids. Germline CDR1 and CDR2: SGHRS and YFSETQ. The V segment lost 4 bases and the J segment 3 bases; nucleotides outside the gene matches: 7. The DNA for the CDR3 is TGCGCCAGCAGCCGGCTTACTAGCGGGGTCTACAATGAGCAGTTCTTC. This sequence encodes CASSRLTSGVYNEQFF.

The chain is built from TRBV7-3 and TRBJ1-2; a weak D match, TRBD1 (5 bases). V was pared by 3 bases and J by 7 bases, with 15 bases between. Germline loops: CDR1 SGHTA, CDR2 FQGTGA. The CDR3 is 14 amino acids. The CDR3 nucleotides read TGTGCCAGCAGCTTGTTAGGGCAGGGAAGTGGCTACACCTTC. This gives the protein CASSLLGQGSGYTF.

This chain uses TRBV19 with TRBJ2-3; TRBD1 agrees at 9 bases. V lost 6 bases to trimming and J lost 1 base; unmatched junction nucleotides: 8. CDR3 size: 16 residues. In germline, CDR1 is LNHDA, CDR2 SQIVND (reference sequence). CDR3 in amino acids: CASRGDRVLGTDTQYF. In DNA form, the CDR3 reads TGTGCCAGTAGAGGGGACAGGGTATTGGGCACAGATACGCAGTATTTT.

This sequence joins TRBV9 and TRBJ2-1; 7 positions match TRBD1. CDR3 length: 15 residues. Trimming at V came to 0 bases and at J to 7 bases, leaving 7 bases not matched to a gene. Germline V gene sequence: CDR1 SGDLS, CDR2 YYNGEE. In DNA, the CDR3 is TGTGCCAGCAGCGTAGGAGAGAGGGACAGAAATGAGCAGTTCTTC. Its protein is CASSVGERDRNEQFF.

The CDR3 bases are TGTGCCAGCAGCCCCTCCCGGGACAGCTCCTACGAGCAGTACTTC. The encoded protein is CASSPSRDSSYEQYF. The chain has TRBV5-4 and TRBJ2-7, with 7 bases matching TRBD1. Germline V gives CDR1 SGHNT, CDR2 YYREEE (reference sequence). With V trimmed by 4 bases and J by 0 bases, 7 bases remained unmatched. The CDR3 consists of 15 residues.

In nucleotides, the CDR3 is TGTGCCAGCAGCGGGCGACTAGCGGGGGGATCAGATACGCAGTATTTT. This translates into CASSGRLAGGSDTQYF. The chain recombines TRBV7-2 with TRBJ2-3; 13 positions match TRBD2. With V trimmed by 5 bases and J by 4 bases, 6 bases remained unmatched. Germline values: CDR1 SGHTA, CDR2 FQGNSA. This CDR3 is 16 amino acids long.